The 7 T cell receptor beta chains below were found in one sample sequenced in a study of molecular identifiers for immune sequencing clone quantification. TCRdb analysed the PCR reads with MiXCR anew, one entry per CDR3 protein. Counted here are roughly 100,000 distinct CDR3 sequences, about 35% occurring once; the ten biggest clones make up roughly 10%. Specimen: naive CD8+ T cells from blood, with Jurkat cell RNA spiked in. Subset indicated: FACS-sorted CD8+CD4-CCR7+CD45RA+ naive T cells. These receptors were collected from a human donor in good health. Some libraries in this study had Jurkat cell RNA spiked in.

This chain's CDR3 is CSARDLYLRELTDTQYF. The DNA for the CDR3 is TGCAGTGCTAGAGATTTATACTTAAGGGAGTTGACAGATACGCAGTATTTT. The chain employs TRBV20-1 and TRBJ2-3, with D possibly TRBD2 on 5 matching bases. The CDR3 runs to 17 residues. Trimming shortened V by 0 bases and J by 3 bases, and 19 bases separated the two germline ends. CDR1 and CDR2 (germline): DFQATT, SNEGSKA (reference sequence).

This clonotype was seen more than once but under ten times. This chain links TRBV28 with TRBJ2-1, with 12 bases aligning to TRBD2. J gave up 5 bases and V 10 bases, and 21 bases lay outside the gene matches. Germline CDR1 MDHEN, CDR2 SYDVKM. The CDR3 totals 19 residues. The CDR3 spells CATVGIQTSGSSGDNEQFF. DNA of the CDR3: TGTGCCACCGTGGGGATTCAGACTAGCGGGAGTTCGGGCGACAATGAGCAGTTCTTC.

The V and J genes are TRBV7-6 and TRBJ2-1; D uncertain. Germline assignment: CDR1 SGHVS and CDR2 FNYEAQ. The CDR3 loop spans 12 amino acids. The ends were cut back, 1 base at V and 10 bases at J, with 8 bases in the middle. The CDR3, as DNA: TGTGCCAGCAGCTTAGGGAGCAAAGAGCAGTTCTTC. Translated, it gives CASSLGSKEQFF.

This clonotype was observed at least ten times. This chain uses TRBV6-5 with TRBJ2-1, with D uncertain. The CDR3 covers 14 residues. V was trimmed by 2 bases and J by 4 bases, leaving 9 bases between them. Germline values: CDR1 MNHEY, CDR2 SVGAGI. The CDR3 here is CASSYQKPYNEQFF. CDR3 nucleotides: TGTGCCAGCAGTTACCAGAAACCTTACAATGAGCAGTTCTTC.

This clonotype was picked up a small number of times. The chain joins TRBV5-1 to TRBJ1-1; TRBD1 matches 7 bases. Germline CDR1 is SGHRS and CDR2 is YFSETQ. Trimming cost V 7 bases and J 3 bases; bases outside gene matches: 9. The CDR3 is 14 amino acids. This CDR3 is CASGRDSSYTEAFF. For the CDR3, the DNA is TGCGCCAGCGGACGGGACAGTAGCTACACTGAAGCTTTCTTT.

This clonotype showed up just a few times. The chain links TRBV15 to TRBJ1-4; D is perhaps TRBD1 (5 bases). Germline CDR1 reads LNHNV; CDR2 reads YYDKDF (reference sequence). V was clipped by 5 bases and J by 3 bases, with 13 bases between them. This CDR3 spans 15 amino acids. CDR3 amino acids: CATSGAGGANEKLFF. CDR3 bases: TGTGCCACCAGCGGAGCCGGAGGGGCTAATGAAAAACTGTTTTTT.

V usage is TRBV27 and J usage is TRBJ1-2, with a tentative D call TRBD1 (5 bases). This CDR3 spans 16 amino acids. Germline V gene sequence: CDR1 MNHEY, CDR2 SMNVEV (reference sequence). Trimming shortened V by 2 bases and J by 0 bases, and 13 bases separated the two germline ends. CDR3 amino acids: CASSLVPGLTNYGYTF. CDR3 sequence (DNA): TGTGCCAGCAGTTTAGTTCCAGGGCTTACTAACTATGGCTACACCTTC.